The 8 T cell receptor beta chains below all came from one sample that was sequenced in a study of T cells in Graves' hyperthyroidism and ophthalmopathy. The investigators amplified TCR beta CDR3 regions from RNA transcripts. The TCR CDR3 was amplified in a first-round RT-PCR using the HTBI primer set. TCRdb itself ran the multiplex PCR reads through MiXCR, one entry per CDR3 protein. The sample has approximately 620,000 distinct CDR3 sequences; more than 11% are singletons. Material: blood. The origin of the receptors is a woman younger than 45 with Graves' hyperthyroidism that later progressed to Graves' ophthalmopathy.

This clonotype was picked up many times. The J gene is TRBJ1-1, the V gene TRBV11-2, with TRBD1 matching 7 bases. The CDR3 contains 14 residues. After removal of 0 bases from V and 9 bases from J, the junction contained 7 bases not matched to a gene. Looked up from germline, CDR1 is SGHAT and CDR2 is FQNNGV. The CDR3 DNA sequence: TGTGCCAGCAGCTTAGACCTTACAGGGGCTCAAGCTTTCTTT. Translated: CASSLDLTGAQAFF.

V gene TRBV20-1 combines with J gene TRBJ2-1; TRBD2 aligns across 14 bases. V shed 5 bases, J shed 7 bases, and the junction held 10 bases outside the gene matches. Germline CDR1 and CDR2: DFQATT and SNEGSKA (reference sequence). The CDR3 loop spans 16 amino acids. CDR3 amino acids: CSAPRLAGGRQNEQFF. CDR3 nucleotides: TGCAGTGCTCCTCGACTAGCGGGAGGGAGACAAAATGAGCAGTTCTTC.

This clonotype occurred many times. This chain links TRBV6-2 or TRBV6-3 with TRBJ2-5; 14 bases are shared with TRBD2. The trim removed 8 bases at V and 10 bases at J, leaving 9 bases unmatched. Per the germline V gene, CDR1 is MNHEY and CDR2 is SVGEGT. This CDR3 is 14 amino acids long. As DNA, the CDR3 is TGTGCCAGCGGACTAGCGGGAGGCCCCGGGGACCAGTACTTC. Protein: CASGLAGGPGDQYF.

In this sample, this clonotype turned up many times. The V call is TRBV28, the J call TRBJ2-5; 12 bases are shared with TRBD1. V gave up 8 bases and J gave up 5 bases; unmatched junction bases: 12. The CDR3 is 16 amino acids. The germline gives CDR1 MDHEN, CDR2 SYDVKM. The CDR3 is CASRDRDRGLWETQYF. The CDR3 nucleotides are TGTGCCAGCCGAGACCGGGACAGGGGGCTCTGGGAGACCCAGTACTTC.

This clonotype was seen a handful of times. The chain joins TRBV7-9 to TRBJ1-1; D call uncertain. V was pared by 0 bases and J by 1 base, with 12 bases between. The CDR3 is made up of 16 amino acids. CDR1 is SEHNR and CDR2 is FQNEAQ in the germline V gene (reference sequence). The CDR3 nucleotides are TGTGCCAGCAGCTTAGCACCCCCGGCGGGGAACACTGAAGCTTTCTTT. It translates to CASSLAPPAGNTEAFF.

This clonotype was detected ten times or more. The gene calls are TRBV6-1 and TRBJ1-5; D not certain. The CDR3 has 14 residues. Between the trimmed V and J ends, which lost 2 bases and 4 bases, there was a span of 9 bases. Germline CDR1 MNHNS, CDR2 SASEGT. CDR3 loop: CASSEPQPNQPQHF. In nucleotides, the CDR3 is TGTGCCAGCAGTGAACCACAGCCGAATCAGCCCCAGCATTTT.

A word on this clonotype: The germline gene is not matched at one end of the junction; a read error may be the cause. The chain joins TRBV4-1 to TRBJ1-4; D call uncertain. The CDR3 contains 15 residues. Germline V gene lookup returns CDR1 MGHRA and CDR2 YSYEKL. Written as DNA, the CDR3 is TGCGACAGCAGCCAAGATGCAGCAACTAATGAAAAACTGTTTTTT. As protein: CDSSQDAATNEKLFF.

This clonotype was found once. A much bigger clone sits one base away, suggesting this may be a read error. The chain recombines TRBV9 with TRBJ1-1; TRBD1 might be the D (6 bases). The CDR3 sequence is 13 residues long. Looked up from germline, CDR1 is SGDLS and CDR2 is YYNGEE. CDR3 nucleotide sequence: TGTGCCAGCAGCGGCTCCCGGGGGGCTGAAGCTTTGTTT. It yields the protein CASSGSRGAEALF.